This T cell receptor beta chain derives from a study of shared clonotypes between healthy human individuals. TCRdb keeps only in-frame clones here, not all; method: immunoSEQ multiplex PCR. This table has 2 million to 2.5 million clones, more than 80% appearing once. CDR3 length: 13 amino acids. Trimming shortened V by 10 bases and J by 2 bases, and 12 bases separated the two germline ends. CDR1 is MRHNA, CDR2 SNTAGT, per germline. The sequencing input was naive CD4+ T cells from PBMCs. Subset noted: CD45RA+ positively selected. The V gene is TRBV6-4, the J gene TRBJ1-5; maybe TRBD1 (6 bases). The sequence was obtained from a man in his late teens or twenties in good health. Some clones in this sample may be carry-over from other donors' samples. This CDR3 reads CANKQGGNQPQHF. The CDR3 coding sequence is TGTGCCAACAAACAGGGAGGCAATCAGCCCCAGCATTTT.